Here is one T cell receptor beta chain with its context. Its antigen is undetermined. Profiled with immunoSEQ multiplex PCR; TCRdb holds only in-frame clones, not every one. The repertoire holds fewer than 35,000 clones, approximately 80% seen once, with roughly 35% in the top ten. Trimming took 3 bases from V and 3 from J, leaving 15 bases between them. Germline CDR1 and CDR2: SGHRS and YFSETQ. There are 15 residues in the CDR3. The sample is drawn from a study of T cells in localized non-small cell lung cancer. Whole-study findings and limits: Investigators sequenced only a single tumor region, leaving heterogeneity possible.

The V and J genes are TRBV5-1 and TRBJ1-1; a weak D match, TRBD1 (5 bases). This sample comprised peripheral blood, obtained before any cancer treatment. This clonotype was sampled from a male donor aged 60 or older with stage II squamous cell lung carcinoma. CDR3 region: CASSSMGVGDTEAFF. The CDR3 bases are TGCGCCAGCAGCTCCATGGGGGTTGGGGACACTGAAGCTTTCTTT.